This T cell receptor (beta chain) came from a study of cytomegalovirus exposure and HLA in healthy donors. Whole-study context: About 180 million T cells yielded 100 million or so unique TCR beta sequences in earlier analysis.

The PCR employed 60 Vbeta primers together with 13 Jbeta primers. The method was immunoSEQ multiplex PCR; TCRdb's version includes in-frame clones alone and lacks a portion of them. The sample holds around 130,000 clones; just over 70% are singletons and the top ten take roughly 1.7%. This clone came up a few times. The CDR3 spans 15 residues. From germline, CDR1 is MNHNS and CDR2 SASEGT. V lost 6 bases to trimming and J lost 4 bases; unmatched junction nucleotides: 9. V usage is TRBV6-1 and J usage is TRBJ1-1; 9 bases line up with TRBD1. Sample: PBMCs. The TCR sequence derives from a woman aged 25 to 45 in good health and CMV-seronegative. CDR3 nucleotides: TGTGCCAGCAGAATTTTTCTGACAGGGGGCACTGAAGCTTTCTTT. It is translated as CASRIFLTGGTEAFF.